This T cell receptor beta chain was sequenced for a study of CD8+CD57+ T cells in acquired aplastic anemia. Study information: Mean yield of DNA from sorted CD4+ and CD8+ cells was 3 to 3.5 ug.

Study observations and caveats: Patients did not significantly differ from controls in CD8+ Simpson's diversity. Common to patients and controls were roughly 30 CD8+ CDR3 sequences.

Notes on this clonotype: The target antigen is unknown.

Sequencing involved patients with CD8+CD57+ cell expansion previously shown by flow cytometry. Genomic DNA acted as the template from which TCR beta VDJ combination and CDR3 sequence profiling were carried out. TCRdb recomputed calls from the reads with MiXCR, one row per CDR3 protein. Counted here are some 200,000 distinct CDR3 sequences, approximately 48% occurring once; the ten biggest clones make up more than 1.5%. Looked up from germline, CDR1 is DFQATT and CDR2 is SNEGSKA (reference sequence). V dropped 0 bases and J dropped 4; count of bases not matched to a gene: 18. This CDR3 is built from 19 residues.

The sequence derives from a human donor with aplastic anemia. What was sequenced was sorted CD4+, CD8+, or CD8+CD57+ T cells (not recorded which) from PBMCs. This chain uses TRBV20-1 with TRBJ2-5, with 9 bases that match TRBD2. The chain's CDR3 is CSARDLDPQTSGLRETQYF. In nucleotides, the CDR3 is TGCAGTGCTAGAGACCTCGATCCTCAGACTAGCGGATTGCGAGAGACCCAGTACTTC.